Presented here are 28 T cell receptor beta chains from one specimen sequenced in a study of response to subunit inactivated influenza vaccine. TCRdb used MiXCR to reprocess the RT-PCR reads, holding one entry per CDR3 protein. Among fewer than 800,000 distinct CDR3 sequences listed, roughly 14% were seen once. The sample consisted of PBMCs from blood, taken 11 to 12 days after vaccination. Receptor source: a man aged 50-60 years who received an inactivated influenza vaccine.

This clonotype turned up a few times. V gene TRBV24-1 combines with J gene TRBJ2-2, with D perhaps being TRBD1 or TRBD2 (5 bases each). This CDR3 is built from 15 residues. Germline V gives CDR1 KGHDR, CDR2 SFDVKD. Between the trimmed V and J ends, which lost 1 base and 6 bases, there was a span of 11 bases. CDR3 sequence reads: CATSDFSSRAGELFF. CDR3 in DNA: TGTGCCACCAGTGATTTCTCTAGCAGGGCCGGGGAGCTGTTTTTT.

There are many counts of this clonotype. This chain uses TRBV7-2 with TRBJ2-5, with 14 bases identical to TRBD2. This CDR3 region has 16 residues. Germline loops: CDR1 SGHTA, CDR2 FQGNSA. The V segment lost 4 bases and the J segment 5 bases; nucleotides outside the gene matches: 6. The CDR3 DNA reads TGTGCCAGCAGCTCTGGGACTAGCGGGGGATATGAGACCCAGTACTTC. This encodes CASSSGTSGGYETQYF. The variable domain in full, completed from reference TRBV7-2 and TRBJ2-5, reads GAGVSQSPSNKVTEKGKDVELRCDPISGHTALYWYRQSLGQGLEFLIYFQGNSAPDKSGLPSDRFSAERTGGSVSTLTIQRTQQEDSAVYLCASSSGTSGGYETQYFGPGTRLLVL.

The sample holds many counts of this clonotype. V gene TRBV29-1 combines with J gene TRBJ2-3; D unclear. Germline lookup yields CDR1 SQVTM and CDR2 ANQGSEA. V shed 0 bases and J shed 2 bases, with 12 bases lying between them. This CDR3 has 15 amino acids. CDR3 in DNA: TGCAGCGTTGAAGATTATGCCCTCCCCACAGATACGCAGTATTTT. Amino acid sequence: CSVEDYALPTDTQYF.

For the CDR3, the DNA is TGTGCCAGCAGCCCCGGACTAGCAGTATTTATGGATACGCAGTATTTT. This sequence encodes CASSPGLAVFMDTQYF. V and J are TRBV7-9 and TRBJ2-3; 8 bases agree with TRBD2. Losses at the gene ends were 5 bases for V and 6 bases for J; bases not matched to a gene: 13. Germline CDR1 and CDR2: SEHNR and FQNEAQ (reference sequence). CDR3 length equals 16 residues.

In its sample, this clonotype was seen once. This chain uses TRBV7-9 with TRBJ1-2; D is undetermined. V lost 6 bases and J lost 8, with 19 bases in between. The germline gives CDR1 SEHNR, CDR2 FQNEAQ (reference sequence). The CDR3 contains 14 residues. CDR3 coding DNA: TGTGCCAGCAGTCTCGGACCGACCCAAAGGGGCTACACCTTC. Protein sequence: CASSLGPTQRGYTF.

This clonotype was counted only a few times. Here the CDR3 reads CASSLGSGLNTEAFF. The CDR3 DNA reads as TGCGCCAGCAGCTTGGGTTCGGGGCTAAACACTGAAGCTTTCTTT. The gene calls are TRBV5-1 and TRBJ1-1; maybe TRBD1 (5 bases). Germline V lookup: CDR1 SGHRS, CDR2 YFSETQ. V was clipped by 0 bases and J by 2 bases, with 11 bases between them. The CDR3 sequence is 15 residues long.

This clonotype was seen at least ten times. The gene calls are TRBV20-1 and TRBJ1-5; no firm D call. V was shortened by 2 bases and J by 6 bases, with 11 bases between the two germline ends. The CDR3 runs 13 residues. The germline V gene encodes CDR1 DFQATT and CDR2 SNEGSKA (reference sequence). As DNA, the CDR3 is TGCAGTGCTAGACTGGCTAAGGGTCAGCCCCAGCATTTT. Its translation is CSARLAKGQPQHF.

The chain combines TRBV20-1 with TRBJ2-2; 9 bases line up with TRBD1. There are 16 residues in the CDR3. The germline gives CDR1 DFQATT, CDR2 SNEGSKA (reference sequence). V trimming: 3 bases; J trimming: 3 bases; junction bases outside the gene matches: 8. CDR3 DNA sequence: TGCAGTGCTAGCGATTTCCGGACAGGGGACACCGGGGAGCTGTTTTTT. Translating it yields CSASDFRTGDTGELFF.

The chain couples TRBV28 to TRBJ2-5; D unclear. The CDR3 sequence is 14 residues long. From germline, CDR1 is MDHEN and CDR2 SYDVKM. The V and J ends lost 6 bases and 6 bases respectively, with 17 bases between them. This CDR3 reads CASSRLARSKTQYF. In DNA, the CDR3 is TGTGCCAGCAGCCGCTTGGCCCGCAGCAAGACCCAGTACTTC.

There are many counts of this clonotype. This chain uses TRBV12-3 or TRBV12-4 with TRBJ2-2; D tentatively fits TRBD1 or TRBD2 (5 bases each). This CDR3 has 16 amino acids. Between the trimmed V and J ends, which lost 2 bases and 7 bases, there was a span of 17 bases. This chain's CDR3 is CASSLWWGPRGGELFF. The CDR3 nucleotides are TGTGCCAGCAGTTTATGGTGGGGACCCCGGGGCGGGGAGCTGTTTTTT.

This clonotype was counted at least ten times. The V and J genes are TRBV5-6 and TRBJ2-1; 12 bases are a match to TRBD2. The CDR3 runs to 16 residues. The V and J ends lost 4 bases and 6 bases, in that order; junction bases with no gene match: 8. Germline V gene lookup returns CDR1 SGHDT and CDR2 YYEEEE. The CDR3 sequence is CASSAPGLAGTNEQFF. In DNA, the CDR3 is TGTGCCAGCAGCGCTCCGGGACTAGCGGGTACCAATGAGCAGTTCTTC.

This clonotype was counted between two and nine times. The rearrangement joins TRBV20-1 to TRBJ1-6; the D gene is possibly TRBD1 (6 bases). Trimming shortened V by 1 base and J by 2 bases, and 12 bases separated the two germline ends. CDR1 and CDR2 from the germline V gene are DFQATT and SNEGSKA (reference sequence). This CDR3 is 16 amino acids long. In nucleotides, the CDR3 is TGCAGTGCTAGAGCTAAGAACAGGGCCTATAATTCACCCCTCCACTTT. This encodes CSARAKNRAYNSPLHF.

Notes on this clonotype: An end of the junction does not agree with germline; a read error may underlie this. V usage is TRBV12-3 or TRBV12-4 and J usage is TRBJ2-1; D ambiguous. This CDR3 is 14 amino acids long. CDR3 sequence reads: CASSSGRRYNEQLF. CDR3 bases: TGTGCCAGCAGTAGTGGTCGCCGCTACAATGAGCAGCTCTTC.

The rearrangement uses TRBV20-1 and TRBJ2-5, with TRBD2 identical over 10 bases. Trimming cost V 2 bases and J 4 bases; bases outside gene matches: 10. CDR1 is DFQATT and CDR2 is SNEGSKA in the germline V gene (reference sequence). The CDR3 extends over 16 amino acids. This CDR3 is CSARNPAGGGRETQYF. The CDR3 region has the DNA TGCAGTGCTAGAAACCCAGCGGGAGGGGGGAGAGAGACCCAGTACTTC.

This clonotype has at least ten counts. The chain links TRBV20-1 to TRBJ1-1; D may be TRBD1 (5 bases). The ends were cut back, 1 base at V and 2 bases at J, with 11 bases in the middle. Per the germline V gene, CDR1 is DFQATT and CDR2 is SNEGSKA (reference sequence). The CDR3 extends over 14 amino acids. CDR3 in amino acids: CSARVSTANTEAFF. The CDR3 region has the DNA TGCAGTGCTAGAGTATCGACAGCTAACACTGAAGCTTTCTTT.

This rearrangement joins TRBV11-2 to TRBJ2-1; tentative D call: TRBD1 (7 bases). With 1 base removed from V and 5 bases from J, the gap between germline ends came to 24 bases. This CDR3 has 19 amino acids. Per germline, CDR1 SGHAT and CDR2 FQNNGV. CDR3 sequence: CASSLVMGDATGRNNEQFF. CDR3 nucleotides: TGTGCCAGCAGCTTAGTTATGGGGGATGCGACAGGGAGGAACAATGAGCAGTTCTTC.

This clonotype was counted ten times or more. In nucleotides, the CDR3 is TGTGCCAGCAGTATTCTCGGAGATCGCACAGATACGCAGTATTTT. Translating gives CASSILGDRTDTQYF. The chain uses TRBV12-3 or TRBV12-4 and TRBJ2-3; D is ambiguous. V was trimmed by 5 bases and J by 1 base, leaving 13 bases between them. The CDR3 totals 15 residues.

Only a few counts were recorded for this clonotype. The J gene is TRBJ2-1, the V gene TRBV4-3; D perhaps matches TRBD2 (6 bases). The germline CDR1 and CDR2 sequences are LGHNA and YSLEER. With 0 bases removed from V and 9 bases from J, the gap between germline ends came to 12 bases. This CDR3 contains 14 residues. CDR3 bases: TGCGCCAGCAGCCAAGATGCGGGGCTCGCTGAGCAGTTCTTC. Translation: CASSQDAGLAEQFF.

This clonotype was observed a handful of times. The V gene is TRBV5-1, the J gene TRBJ2-5; D ambiguous. Trimming left V 7 bases short and J 0 bases short, with 4 bases between. This CDR3 is built from 11 residues. Per the germline V gene, CDR1 is SGHRS and CDR2 is YFSETQ. The CDR3 protein is CASGNQETQYF. CDR3 coding DNA: TGCGCCAGCGGCAACCAAGAGACCCAGTACTTC. Full variable domain (remainder filled in from reference TRBV5-1 and TRBJ2-5): KAGVTQTPRYLIKTRGQQVTLSCSPISGHRSVSWYQQTPGQGLQFLFEYFSETQRNKGNFPGRFSGRQFSNSRSEMNVSTLELGDSALYLCASGNQETQYFGPGTRLLVL.

This clonotype has only a few counts. J is TRBJ2-3 and V is TRBV27, with D possibly being TRBD2 (5 bases). The ends were cut back, 7 bases at V and 3 bases at J, with 17 bases in the middle. The CDR3 is 15 residues long. Germline-derived CDR1 and CDR2 are MNHEY and SMNVEV (reference sequence). In DNA, the CDR3 is TGTGCCAGCACCCCCCTGCTCGGGGTGACAGATACGCAGTATTTT. It specifies CASTPLLGVTDTQYF.

Many counts were recorded for this clonotype. This chain connects TRBV14 to TRBJ2-1, with TRBD2 as a possible D gene (6 bases). There are 15 residues in the CDR3. From germline, CDR1 is SGHDN and CDR2 FVKESK. Between the trimmed V and J ends, which lost 6 bases and 4 bases, there was a span of 16 bases. This CDR3 reads CASSWIADAYNEQFF. CDR3 sequence (DNA): TGTGCCAGCAGTTGGATAGCGGACGCTTACAATGAGCAGTTCTTC.

This clonotype was seen more than once but under ten times. V usage is TRBV10-3 and J usage is TRBJ2-3; 7 bases fit TRBD1. V was clipped by 2 bases and J by 2 bases; unmatched bases: 7. Germline assignment: CDR1 ENHRY and CDR2 SYGVKD. The CDR3 loop spans 16 amino acids. DNA of the CDR3: TGTGCCATCAGTGAGCAGACAGGGAGTCCCACAGATACGCAGTATTTT. Translation gives CAISEQTGSPTDTQYF.

The V gene is TRBV7-2, the J gene TRBJ2-4, with no clear D. V was cut by 5 bases and J by 9 bases, with 14 bases left in between. There are 13 residues in the CDR3. Germline V CDR1 and CDR2: SGHTA, FQGNSA. In nucleotides, the CDR3 is TGTGCCAGCAGCCTCCTTGGGGTCGGCATTCAGTACTTC. This gives the protein CASSLLGVGIQYF.

This clonotype was observed a few times. CDR3: CASSVGGGPSETQYF. The CDR3 region has the DNA TGTGCCAGCAGCGTAGGGGGGGGGCCATCGGAGACCCAGTACTTC. The rearrangement uses TRBV9 and TRBJ2-5; D may be TRBD2 (7 bases). CDR1 and CDR2 from the germline V gene are SGDLS and YYNGEE. V lost 0 bases and J lost 5, with 14 bases in between. This CDR3 is built from 15 residues. The full variable domain, rest sourced from reference TRBV9 and TRBJ2-5, is DSGVTQTPKHLITATGQRVTLRCSPRSGDLSVYWYQQSLDQGLQFLIQYYNGEERAKGNILERFSAQQFPDLHSELNLSSLELGDSALYFCASSVGGGPSETQYFGPGTRLLVL.

In this sample, this clonotype turned up a few times. V gene TRBV7-2 combines with J gene TRBJ2-5, with TRBD2 matching 9 bases. The V and J ends lost 7 bases and 3 bases, in that order; junction bases with no gene match: 9. CDR1 SGHTA and CDR2 FQGNSA come from the germline V gene. There are 15 residues in the CDR3. CDR3 sequence (DNA): TGTGCCAGCACCCTAGGGGCTAGCGGGAAAGAGACCCAGTACTTC. Its protein is CASTLGASGKETQYF.

In DNA form, the CDR3 reads TGTGCCAGCAGGTCGAGGGGAGGGGGAACCTACAATGAGCAGTTCTTC. Its translation: CASRSRGGGTYNEQFF. This chain uses TRBV2 with TRBJ2-1; D perhaps matches TRBD2 (7 bases). From germline, CDR1 is SNHLY and CDR2 FYNNEI. CDR3 size: 16 residues. Trimming removed 6 bases from V and 2 bases from J, with 17 bases in between.

This clonotype was counted only a few times. This chain links TRBV2 with TRBJ2-7; D is perhaps TRBD1 or TRBD2 (6 bases each). Germline CDR1 is SNHLY and CDR2 is FYNNEI. The CDR3 spans 14 residues. The ends were cut back, 2 bases at V and 3 bases at J, with 11 bases in the middle. CDR3 amino acids: CASSELGGYYEQYF. CDR3 DNA sequence: TGTGCCAGCAGTGAATTGGGGGGCTACTACGAGCAGTACTTC.

This clonotype was recorded a few times. This CDR3 is CASSVVAGFYNEQFF. CDR3 DNA sequence: TGTGCCAGCAGCGTAGTGGCGGGGTTCTACAATGAGCAGTTCTTC. The chain uses TRBV9 and TRBJ2-1; D is perhaps TRBD2 (6 bases). With 0 bases removed from V and 3 bases from J, the gap between germline ends came to 10 bases. The CDR3 length is 15 residues. The V gene's germline CDR1 is SGDLS and CDR2 YYNGEE.